These 29 T cell receptor beta chains came from one sample sequenced in a study of human T cells and chemical hapten exposure. TCRdb ran MiXCR on the RACE reads and lists one entry per CDR3 protein. Altogether roughly 160,000 distinct CDR3 sequences are present, approximately 14% being singletons, with the ten largest covering about 1.8%. Time point reported: patch test 1, 2 weeks after DPC sensitization. The treatment here: therapeutic diphenylcyclopropenone sensitization with weekly scalp DPC. This material consisted of whole blood, taken in connection with sensitization to the hapten diphenylcyclopropenone (DPC). The source is a woman aged 30 to 39 with alopecia areata. Some clones in this sample may be carry-over from other donors' samples.

In the case of this clonotype: A much larger clone lies a single base off, so this may be a read error. This rearrangement joins TRBV7-8 to TRBJ2-1; no firm D call. Trimming cost V 2 bases and J 7 bases, with 6 bases left between them. The germline V gene encodes CDR1 SGHVS and CDR2 FQNEAQ. The CDR3 loop spans 12 amino acids. The CDR3 DNA reads as TGTGCCAGCAGCTTAATGGGGAATGAGCAGTTCTTC. Its protein product is CASSLMGNEQFF.

The chain combines TRBV20-1 with TRBJ2-3; D remains unclear. V lost 6 bases, J lost 5 bases, and 6 bases lay in between. CDR3 length: 10 amino acids. The germline gives CDR1 DFQATT, CDR2 SNEGSKA (reference sequence). CDR3 amino acids: CSAFRDTQYF. Written as DNA, the CDR3 is TGCAGTGCCTTCAGAGATACGCAGTATTTT.

The gene calls are TRBV29-1 and TRBJ2-5; tentatively, D is TRBD1 (5 bases). Germline V lookup: CDR1 SQVTM, CDR2 ANQGSEA. CDR3 size: 12 residues. Trimming took off 8 bases at V and 5 bases at J, with 15 bases between the two ends. For the CDR3, the DNA is TGCAGCTTTAACCTGGGGCGGGAGACCCAGTACTTC. The encoded protein is CSFNLGRETQYF.

The chain combines TRBV5-1 with TRBJ1-2; TRBD1 might be the D (6 bases). This CDR3 comprises 15 residues. The germline gives CDR1 SGHRS, CDR2 YFSETQ. V was cut by 4 bases and J by 4 bases, with 17 bases left in between. CDR3 sequence (DNA): TGCGCCAGCAGCCCTCAAAGACAGGCTGTCTATGGCTACACCTTC. Amino acids: CASSPQRQAVYGYTF.

This clonotype has just a few counts. The chain uses TRBV28 and TRBJ2-7; 12 bases are a match to TRBD2. Germline CDR1 is MDHEN and CDR2 is SYDVKM. The CDR3 extends over 15 amino acids. The junction had 5 bases not matched to a gene; V was cut back by 4 bases and J by 4 bases. The CDR3 DNA reads TGTGCCAGCAGTTCGCTAGGGACTAGCGGGTACGAGCAGTACTTC. Its translation is CASSSLGTSGYEQYF. The entire variable domain, with the rest obtained from reference TRBV28 and TRBJ2-7, is as follows: DVKVTQSSRYLVKRTGEKVFLECVQDMDHENMFWYRQDPGLGLRLIYFSYDVKMKEKGDIPEGYSVSREKKERFSLILESASTNQTSMYLCASSSLGTSGYEQYFGPGTRLTVT.

This clonotype was found a few times. Here the CDR3 reads CASSPSGNEQFF. As DNA, the CDR3 is TGTGCCAGCAGCCCCTCTGGCAATGAGCAGTTCTTC. The chain links TRBV7-3 to TRBJ2-1; D is uncertain. Germline-derived CDR1 and CDR2 are SGHTA and FQGTGA. The length of the CDR3 is 12 residues. V was cut by 5 bases and J by 6 bases, with 8 bases left in between.

This clonotype has a handful of counts. V gene TRBV3-1 combines with J gene TRBJ2-1; either TRBD1 or TRBD2 may supply D (6 bases each). The CDR3 length is 18 residues. Germline loops: CDR1 LGHDT, CDR2 YNNKEL (reference sequence). Trimming cost V 5 bases and J 4 bases, with 24 bases left between them. The DNA of the CDR3 is TGTGCCAGCAGCTCACAGCTTTCCGGGGGCCTAAATTACAATGAGCAGTTCTTC. Translated: CASSSQLSGGLNYNEQFF.

At least ten counts were recorded for this clonotype. The chain links TRBV4-3 to TRBJ1-4; no clear D. The CDR3 is 14 residues long. CDR1 and CDR2 (germline): LGHNA, YSLEER. With 4 bases removed from V and 14 bases from J, the gap between germline ends came to 20 bases. The CDR3: CASSPHGADRSLFF. The CDR3 coding sequence is TGCGCCAGCAGCCCTCATGGTGCGGACCGTAGTCTGTTTTTT.

The chain recombines TRBV24-1 with TRBJ2-3; 8 nucleotides match TRBD1. Germline lookup yields CDR1 KGHDR and CDR2 SFDVKD. V dropped 8 bases and J dropped 2; count of bases not matched to a gene: 8. The CDR3 has 15 residues. This CDR3 is CATTRRDRTTDTQYF. CDR3 sequence (DNA): TGTGCCACCACCCGCCGGGACAGGACCACAGATACGCAGTATTTT.

The table lists this clonotype with a few counts. CDR3 coding DNA: TGTGCCAGCAGTTTAGGGGTTTCCACAGATACGCAGTATTTT. Amino acid sequence: CASSLGVSTDTQYF. The genes are TRBV27 and TRBJ2-3; no firm D call. Trimming removed 2 bases at V and 2 bases at J, with 8 bases between. Germline CDR1 is MNHEY and CDR2 is SMNVEV (reference sequence). CDR3 length: 14 amino acids.

CDR3 sequence reads: CASSQDVGGSNQPQHF. The CDR3, as DNA: TGCGCCAGCAGCCAAGATGTGGGGGGTAGCAATCAGCCCCAGCATTTT. The V gene is TRBV4-3, the J gene TRBJ1-5; possible D gene TRBD1, 5 bases. From germline, CDR1 is LGHNA and CDR2 YSLEER. CDR3 length equals 16 residues. Trimming removed 0 bases at V and 0 bases at J, with 9 bases between.

The chain joins TRBV14 to TRBJ2-1, with D perhaps matching TRBD1 (6 bases). The length of the CDR3 is 12 residues. Germline V lookup: CDR1 SGHDN, CDR2 FVKESK. V dropped 4 bases and J dropped 8 bases, with 9 bases sitting between them. The CDR3 region is CASSRSGDEQFF. CDR3 nucleotides: TGTGCCAGCAGCCGGTCAGGGGATGAGCAGTTCTTC.

This clonotype was counted at least ten times. This chain joins TRBV6-1 and TRBJ2-7, with D maybe TRBD2 (5 bases). V was pared by 6 bases and J by 3 bases, with 15 bases between. In germline, CDR1 is MNHNS, CDR2 SASEGT. The CDR3 is 14 residues long. The CDR3 loop is CASSPEGWGYEQYF. CDR3 bases: TGTGCCAGCAGCCCTGAGGGTTGGGGCTACGAGCAGTACTTC.

The J gene is TRBJ2-3, the V gene TRBV20-1, with a possible D match to TRBD2 (5 bases). The germline V gene has CDR1 DFQATT and CDR2 SNEGSKA (reference sequence). Trimming left V 0 bases short and J 2 bases short, with 15 bases between. There are 16 residues in the CDR3. The DNA of the CDR3 is TGCAGTGCTAGAGATGTGGTGGCGGGCTACACAGATACGCAGTATTTT. Translation: CSARDVVAGYTDTQYF.

This clonotype was found a few times. The chain employs TRBV20-1 and TRBJ1-2; tentative D call: TRBD1 (5 bases). The CDR3 spans 13 residues. V lost 5 bases and J lost 4, with 14 bases in between. Per the germline V gene, CDR1 is DFQATT and CDR2 is SNEGSKA (reference sequence). CDR3: CSALFRAFYGYTF. The CDR3 bases are TGCAGTGCTCTGTTCAGGGCCTTCTATGGCTACACCTTC.

The CDR3 coding sequence is TGTGCCAGCAGAGGTGTAGCGGGAGCATCGAATGAGCAGTTCTTC. Translating gives CASRGVAGASNEQFF. The V gene is TRBV6-1, the J gene TRBJ2-1; 9 bases fit TRBD2. The V gene's germline CDR1 is MNHNS and CDR2 SASEGT. The CDR3 is 15 residues long. V shed 6 bases and J 7 bases; nucleotides not matched to a gene: 10.

This clonotype appeared many times. Here the CDR3 reads CASSRGGVTEAFF. The DNA for the CDR3 is TGTGCCAGCAGTCGAGGGGGCGTGACTGAAGCTTTCTTT. The chain recombines TRBV6-6 with TRBJ1-1; 7 positions match TRBD1. With V trimmed by 5 bases and J by 5 bases, 5 bases remained unmatched. The germline V gene has CDR1 MNHNY and CDR2 SVGAGI (reference sequence). The CDR3 covers 13 residues.

The sample holds a few counts of this clonotype. The V and J genes are TRBV20-1 and TRBJ2-7, with D perhaps matching TRBD1 (5 bases). The CDR3 spans 15 residues. Germline CDR1 reads DFQATT; CDR2 reads SNEGSKA (reference sequence). The ends were cut back, 0 bases at V and 5 bases at J, with 17 bases in the middle. DNA for the CDR3: TGCAGTGCTAGAGATCGGGTAGGGGTGTCGGACGAGCAGTACTTC. Its protein is CSARDRVGVSDEQYF.

This clonotype was observed a handful of times. The V gene is TRBV28, the J gene TRBJ1-1, with a possible D match to TRBD1 (6 bases). The germline V and J ends were trimmed by 10 bases and 5 bases, with 17 bases remaining between them. The CDR3 contains 13 residues. CDR1 MDHEN and CDR2 SYDVKM come from the germline V gene. The CDR3 nucleotides read TGTGCCACCGGGGGGGCAGGGAGAACTGAAGCTTTCTTT. Its protein product is CATGGAGRTEAFF.

Ten or more counts support this clonotype. The chain uses TRBV3-1 and TRBJ2-1; the D gene is possibly TRBD2 (5 bases). The CDR3 contains 14 residues. Per the germline V gene, CDR1 is LGHDT and CDR2 is YNNKEL (reference sequence). Trimming removed 3 bases from V and 9 bases from J, with 15 bases in between. CDR3 sequence reads: CASSHLGKRSEQFF. The CDR3 bases are TGTGCCAGCAGCCACCTCGGGAAGCGTAGTGAGCAGTTCTTC.

This clonotype appeared many times. The chain carries TRBV7-6 and TRBJ2-2; no reliable D call. V was clipped by 1 base and J by 0 bases, with 9 bases between them. CDR1 and CDR2 from the germline V gene are SGHVS and FNYEAQ. The CDR3 has 16 residues. CDR3 sequence reads: CASSLVKTANTGELFF. The CDR3 DNA sequence: TGTGCCAGCAGCTTAGTTAAAACAGCGAACACCGGGGAGCTGTTTTTT.

The chain recombines TRBV11-2 with TRBJ2-7; no definite D call. CDR1 SGHAT and CDR2 FQNNGV come from the germline V gene. V was trimmed by 5 bases and J by 8 bases, leaving 13 bases between them. There are 12 residues in the CDR3. Here the CDR3 DNA reads TGTGCCAGCAGCGCAGCTGGGGAAAAGCAGTACTTC. It encodes CASSAAGEKQYF.

The chain joins TRBV15 to TRBJ1-4; unclear D gene. Germline CDR1 reads LNHNV; CDR2 reads YYDKDF (reference sequence). The CDR3 contains 16 residues. Trimming pared 5 bases from V and 0 bases from J, leaving 13 bases between. The CDR3 DNA reads as TGTGCCACCAGCCGTGGGGATCCCGCAACTAATGAAAAACTGTTTTTT. Translating it yields CATSRGDPATNEKLFF.

This clonotype was seen only a few times. The chain recombines TRBV6-2 or TRBV6-3 with TRBJ2-1; possibly TRBD1 for D (6 bases). CDR1 is MNHEY and CDR2 is SVGEGT in the germline V gene. CDR3 size: 14 residues. V lost 5 bases, J lost 7 bases, and 15 bases lay in between. This chain's CDR3 is CASSNLHRANEQFF. For the CDR3, the DNA is TGTGCCAGCAGTAACCTCCACAGGGCGAATGAGCAGTTCTTC.

This clonotype was observed many times. The gene calls are TRBV11-3 and TRBJ2-5; 13 nucleotides agree with TRBD2. The CDR3 has 15 residues. Losses at the gene ends were 5 bases for V and 3 bases for J; bases not matched to a gene: 3. Germline-derived CDR1 and CDR2 are SGHNT and YENEEA. DNA for the CDR3: TGTGCCAGCAGCATAGGGACTAGCGGGAAAGAGACCCAGTACTTC. It yields the protein CASSIGTSGKETQYF.

This chain joins TRBV7-2 and TRBJ1-3; possible D gene TRBD1, 5 bases. V was pared by 6 bases and J by 0 bases, with 15 bases between. The germline gives CDR1 SGHTA, CDR2 FQGNSA. CDR3 length: 16 amino acids. The CDR3 nucleotides are TGTGCCAGCAGTCCCGGGGGACGGGGCTCTGGAAACACCATATATTTT. Amino acids: CASSPGGRGSGNTIYF.

A few counts support this clonotype. This chain joins TRBV4-2 and TRBJ1-2, with D perhaps matching TRBD1 (5 bases). Germline V gene sequence: CDR1 LGHNA, CDR2 YNFKEQ. CDR3 size: 16 residues. V gave up 0 bases and J gave up 3 bases, with 14 bases separating them. In nucleotides, the CDR3 is TGTGCCAGCAGCCAAGATTTCGGGGACTGGGACTATGGCTACACCTTC. Encoded protein: CASSQDFGDWDYGYTF.

This chain uses TRBV7-6 with TRBJ2-7; 8 nucleotides align to TRBD1. CDR1 and CDR2 (germline): SGHVS, FNYEAQ. V trimming: 5 bases; J trimming: 0 bases; junction bases outside the gene matches: 6. This CDR3 contains 15 residues. The CDR3 DNA reads as TGTGCCAGCAGCCTAAGACAGGGGCCCTCCTACGAGCAGTACTTC. Translating gives CASSLRQGPSYEQYF.

This clonotype showed up just a few times. This chain links TRBV2 with TRBJ1-5; D is ambiguous. The V end lost 0 bases, the J end lost 6 bases, and 6 bases lay between the germline ends. CDR1 is SNHLY and CDR2 is FYNNEI in the germline V gene. CDR3 length equals 13 residues. The CDR3 nucleotides read TGTGCCAGCAGTGAAGCAAACGGTCAGCCCCAGCATTTT. This encodes CASSEANGQPQHF.